This T cell receptor (beta chain) was retrieved from a study of blood T cell repertoires in COVID-19. Libraries were prepared by immunoSEQ multiplex PCR; TCRdb keeps only in-frame clonotypes and omits some of them. The sample holds hundreds of thousands of clones, around nine tenths seen once. Germline loops: CDR1 SNHLY, CDR2 FYNNEI. Between the trimmed V and J ends, which lost 9 bases and 0 bases, there was a span of 11 bases. There are 14 residues in the CDR3. Enrollees, roughly 18 to 95 years old, lived in about two dozen US areas. Researchers sorted participants into cohorts using their self-reported clinical history.

The gene calls are TRBV2 and TRBJ1-4; D possibly corresponds to TRBD1 (5 bases). The sequenced material came from PBMCs or T cells enriched from blood (not recorded which). The TCR originated in a woman aged 50 to 60 who had recovered from COVID-19. In DNA, the CDR3 is TGTGCCAGTCGCCCAGGGACAACTAATGAAAAACTGTTTTTT. Its translation: CASRPGTTNEKLFF.